The rows below give T cell receptor beta chains drawn from one sample of a study of T cell responses to AZD1222 COVID-19 vaccine. The method was immunoSEQ multiplex PCR; TCRdb's version includes in-frame clones alone and lacks a portion of them. The sample has some 170,000 clones, 85% to 90% seen once. The sequenced sample was peripheral blood, obtained on day 0 of AZD1222 vaccination. These receptor sequences come from an adult in good health. The CDR3 runs from the conserved cysteine through the conserved F or W. The order of the fields is J gene, V gene, D gene, clone size, CDR3 protein, CDR3 DNA. A D gene is named only where the DNA matches it firmly. For some rows the clone size is stated as once, few or many, or as a class when expanded; others skip it.

TRBJ1-4	TRBV6-5	TRBD1	.	CASSYTTGVNEKLFF	TGTGCCAGCAGTTACACGACAGGGGTGAATGAAAAACTGTTTTTT
TRBJ2-1	TRBV28	.	few	CASTNRDPYNEQFF	TGTGCCAGCACCAACCGGGACCCATACAATGAGCAGTTCTTC
TRBJ1-1	TRBV6-2/TRBV6-3	.	.	CASSYSRNTEAFF	TGTGCCAGCAGTTACTCCAGGAACACTGAAGCTTTCTTT
TRBJ2-3	TRBV7-3	TRBD2	.	CASSPGPSSGSLADTQYF	TGTGCCAGCAGCCCGGGCCCGTCTAGCGGGAGTCTCGCAGATACGCAGTATTTT
TRBJ2-6	TRBV3-1/TRBV3-2	.	.	CASSQERGRVPGANVLTF	TGTGCCAGCAGCCAAGAGAGGGGGAGGGTCCCTGGGGCCAACGTCCTGACTTTC
TRBJ1-3	TRBV3-1/TRBV3-2	.	.	CASSQEGNTIYF	TGTGCCAGCAGCCAAGAGGGAAACACCATATATTTT
TRBJ2-3	TRBV6-5	TRBD1	.	CASSRDREDTQYF	TGTGCCAGCAGCCGGGACAGGGAAGATACGCAGTATTTT
TRBJ2-2	TRBV29-1	TRBD1	.	CSVVGGQAPGTGELFF	TGCAGCGTTGTGGGTGGACAGGCCCCAGGGACCGGGGAGCTGTTTTTT
TRBJ2-1	TRBV28	.	.	CASSSPGLAPFF	TGTGCCAGCAGTTCCCCCGGCTTAGCCCCCTTCTTC
TRBJ2-3	TRBV27	TRBD2	.	CASRAGTNAFTDTQYF	TGTGCCAGCAGGGCCGGGACTAACGCATTTACAGATACGCAGTATTTT
TRBJ1-5	TRBV28	.	.	CASSSGRIQPQHF	TGTGCCAGCAGTTCAGGACGGATTCAGCCCCAGCATTTT
TRBJ1-2	TRBV28	.	.	CASSLESQIYGYTF	TGTGCCAGCTCCCTTGAGTCCCAGATCTATGGCTACACCTTC
TRBJ1-1	TRBV12-5	.	once	CASGLLQRAFF	TGTGCTAGTGGTTTGTTACAAAGGGCTTTCTTT
TRBJ2-3	TRBV5-1	.	.	CASSPRRSTDTQYF	TGCGCCAGCAGCCCCCGGCGGAGCACAGATACGCAGTATTTT
TRBJ1-2	TRBV12-2	.	.	CASRLGGDRASFGGYTF	TGTGCAAGTCGCTTGGGCGGGGACAGGGCCTCGTTCGGTGGCTACACCTTC
TRBJ1-4	TRBV7-9	.	.	CASSPGQSNEKLFF	TGTGCCAGCAGCCCAGGACAATCTAATGAAAAACTGTTTTTT
TRBJ1-3	TRBV5-6	.	.	CASSLKGRNSGNTIYF	TGTGCCAGCAGCTTGAAGGGCAGGAACTCTGGAAACACCATATATTTT
TRBJ1-1	TRBV15	.	.	CATSQLPGSEAFF	TGTGCCACCAGCCAACTTCCGGGGTCTGAAGCTTTCTTT
TRBJ2-1	TRBV2	.	.	CASSGRGRNNEQFF	TGTGCCAGCAGTGGACGCGGTAGAAACAATGAGCAGTTCTTC
TRBJ1-6	TRBV15	TRBD1	.	CATSKDRVSNSPLHF	TGTGCCACCAGCAAAGACAGGGTGTCGAATTCACCCCTCCACTTT
TRBJ2-7	TRBV6-5	TRBD2	.	CASTQGLAGSEQYF	TGTGCCAGCACGCAGGGACTAGCGGGAAGCGAGCAGTACTTC
TRBJ2-2	TRBV5-3	TRBD2	.	CARSCRRGSGGASTGELFF	TGTGCCAGAAGCTGCCGACGTGGTAGCGGGGGGGCATCCACCGGGGAGCTGTTTTTT
TRBJ1-5	TRBV6-5	.	.	CASSSRWGNQPQHF	TGTGCCAGCAGTTCCCGGTGGGGCAATCAGCCCCAGCATTTT
TRBJ2-5	TRBV12-3/TRBV12-4	TRBD2	.	CASSTSGQETQYF	TGTGCCAGCAGTACTAGCGGCCAAGAGACCCAGTACTTC
TRBJ2-2	TRBV19	TRBD2	.	CASSISGGAPGELFF	TGTGCCAGTAGTATAAGCGGGGGGGCGCCCGGGGAGCTGTTTTTT
TRBJ2-3	TRBV5-8	.	.	CASTSGPPDTQYF	TGTGCCAGCACCTCGGGGCCCCCAGATACGCAGTATTTT
TRBJ2-3	TRBV13	TRBD2	once	CASSYSGGTDTQYF	TGTGCCAGCAGCTATAGCGGGGGTACAGATACGCAGTATTTT
TRBJ2-3	TRBV5-6	.	.	CASSLLGGTDTQYF	TGTGCCAGCAGCTTGTTGGGTGGCACAGATACGCAGTATTTT
TRBJ1-2	TRBV7-2	TRBD1	.	CASSLGQGGGYTF	TGTGCCAGCAGCTTAGGACAGGGTGGCGGCTACACCTTC
TRBJ1-2	TRBV15	.	.	CATSREARGSAQRGYTF	TGTGCCACCAGCAGAGAGGCGCGGGGCAGCGCGCAGAGGGGCTACACCTTC
TRBJ1-4	TRBV7-9	.	once	CASMRINEKLFF	TGTGCCAGCATGCGGATTAATGAAAAACTGTTTTTT
TRBJ2-2	TRBV30	.	.	CAWSGQGKVSGTGELFF	TGTGCCTGGAGTGGGCAGGGGAAGGTATCCGGCACCGGGGAGCTGTTTTTT
TRBJ2-1	TRBV6-6	.	.	CASKLSSYNEQFF	TGTGCCAGCAAGCTGAGCTCCTACAATGAGCAGTTCTTC
TRBJ1-2	TRBV11-2	.	.	CASSLSGAYGYTF	TGTGCCAGCAGCTTGTCAGGGGCCTATGGCTACACCTTC
TRBJ1-3	TRBV9	.	.	CASSATVNSGNTIYF	TGTGCCAGCAGCGCAACAGTTAACTCTGGAAACACCATATATTTT
TRBJ2-7	TRBV4-3	TRBD2	.	CASSQDTSGSEQYF	TGCGCCAGCAGCCAAGACACTAGCGGGAGCGAGCAGTACTTC
TRBJ2-2	TRBV18	.	.	CASSKGQNTGELFF	TGTGCCAGCTCAAAGGGACAAAACACCGGGGAGCTGTTTTTT
TRBJ1-5	TRBV28	TRBD1	few	CASSLGTGGSISNQPQHF	TGTGCCAGCAGTTTGGGGACAGGGGGCTCTATTAGCAATCAGCCCCAGCATTTT
TRBJ1-4	TRBV28	.	.	CASSLGDGKLFF	TGTGCCAGCAGTTTAGGGGACGGAAAACTGTTTTTT
TRBJ2-2	TRBV3-1/TRBV3-2	.	.	CASSQAAGTGELFF	TGTGCCAGCAGCCAAGCGGCGGGGACCGGGGAGCTGTTTTTT
TRBJ2-2	TRBV19	TRBD1	.	CASSMRQGNTGELFF	TGTGCCAGTAGTATGAGACAGGGGAACACCGGGGAGCTGTTTTTT
TRBJ2-5	TRBV7-8	.	.	CASSYPRFGETQYF	TGTGCCAGCAGCTACCCCCGGTTCGGAGAGACCCAGTACTTC
TRBJ2-6	TRBV24-1	.	.	CATSGGGGTGANVLTF	TGTGCCACCAGTGGGGGAGGGGGCACTGGGGCCAACGTCCTGACTTTC
TRBJ1-1	TRBV30	.	.	CAWSVHGAPNTEAFF	TGTGCCTGGAGTGTACATGGAGCCCCGAACACTGAAGCTTTCTTT
TRBJ1-6	TRBV7-2	.	once	CASSLYRYDSPLHF	TGTGCCAGCAGCTTGTACCGCTATGATTCACCCCTCCACTTT
TRBJ1-5	TRBV6-2/TRBV6-3	.	.	CASSYGTTSNQPQHF	TGTGCCAGCAGTTACGGGACAACTAGCAATCAGCCCCAGCATTTT
TRBJ1-2	TRBV5-4	.	once	CASSLPRREGGYGYTF	TGTGCCAGCAGCTTGCCTAGGAGAGAAGGCGGGTATGGCTACACCTTC
TRBJ2-7	TRBV7-2	TRBD2	.	CASSLGGSSGRAYEQYF	TGTGCCAGCAGCTTAGGGGGTAGTAGCGGGAGAGCCTACGAGCAGTACTTC
TRBJ1-5	TRBV4-3	.	.	CASSQEPGQPQHF	TGCGCCAGCAGCCAAGAACCGGGGCAGCCCCAGCATTTT
TRBJ2-7	TRBV19	.	.	CASSDPGIYEQYF	TGTGCCAGTAGTGATCCAGGGATTTACGAGCAGTACTTC
TRBJ2-1	TRBV28	.	.	CALGSAGGINEQFF	TGTGCCCTAGGAAGTGCGGGTGGGATCAATGAGCAGTTCTTC
TRBJ2-6	TRBV24-1	.	.	CATSDPDRRSGANVLTF	TGTGCCACCAGTGATCCTGACCGTCGCTCTGGGGCCAACGTCCTGACTTTC
TRBJ1-1	TRBV18	.	once	CASSLRSRQNTEAFF	TGTGCCAGCTCACTGAGGTCCCGGCAGAACACTGAAGCTTTCTTT
TRBJ2-1	TRBV28	.	.	CASIPPGWVGEQFF	TGTGCCAGCATCCCCCCCGGGTGGGTCGGTGAGCAGTTCTTC